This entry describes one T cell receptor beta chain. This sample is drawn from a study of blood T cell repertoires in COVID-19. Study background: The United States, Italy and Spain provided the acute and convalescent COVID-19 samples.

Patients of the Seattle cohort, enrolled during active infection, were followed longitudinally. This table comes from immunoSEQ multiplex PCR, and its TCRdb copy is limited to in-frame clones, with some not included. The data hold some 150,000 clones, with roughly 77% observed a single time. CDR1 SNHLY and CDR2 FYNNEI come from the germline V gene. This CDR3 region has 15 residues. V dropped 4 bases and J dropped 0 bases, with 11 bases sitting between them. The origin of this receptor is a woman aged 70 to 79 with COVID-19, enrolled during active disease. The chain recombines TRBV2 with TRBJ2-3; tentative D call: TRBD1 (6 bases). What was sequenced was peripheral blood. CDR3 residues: CASSVQDRSTDTQYF. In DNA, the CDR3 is TGTGCCAGCAGTGTTCAGGACAGAAGCACAGATACGCAGTATTTT.